This T cell receptor (beta chain) was obtained from a study of glioma-infiltrating T cells after dendritic cell vaccination. TCRdb keeps only in-frame clones here, not all; method: immunoSEQ multiplex PCR. Of about 73,000 clones detected, roughly 87% appear once; the ten largest clones hold 2% to 2.5%. The CDR3 runs 14 residues. CDR1 and CDR2 (germline): SEHNR, FQNEAQ (reference sequence). Losses at the gene ends were 2 bases for V and 5 bases for J; bases not matched to a gene: 6. This clone appeared a single time. This receptor was identified in a human donor with glioblastoma. Sequences were derived from blood, sampled before dendritic cell vaccination. The chain employs TRBV7-9 and TRBJ2-7, with 7 positions matching TRBD1. The CDR3 protein is CASSLKGQEDEQYF. CDR3 coding DNA: TGTGCCAGCAGCTTAAAAGGACAGGAAGACGAGCAGTACTTC.